The present entry profiles one T cell receptor beta chain with its context. What it binds is unknown. Unmatched junction bases numbered 5, after V lost 4 bases and J lost 3 bases. The CDR3 has 15 residues. Germline V gives CDR1 SGHNT, CDR2 YENEEA. Here immunoSEQ multiplex PCR was the method, and the copy in TCRdb shows in-frame clones only, minus some. The data show 3,500 to 4,000 clones, 59% seen once. This sample stems from a study of regulatory dendritic cells for organ transplantation. Allogeneic regulatory or mature dendritic cells were co-cultured for more than 4 days with CFSE-labeled sorted T cells at 1:10.

Sequencing input: memory CD8+ T cells from blood cultured with dendritic cells. Subset described: CD45RO+ memory T cells. The sequence came from a human donor in good health. The chain combines TRBV11-3 with TRBJ1-2; 10 bases align to TRBD1. CDR3 DNA sequence: TGTGCCAGCAGCTCCCGGGACAGGGGCGACTATGGCTACACCTTC. It is translated as CASSSRDRGDYGYTF.